What follows are 14 T cell receptor beta chains derived from one specimen sequenced in a study of T cells in Graves' hyperthyroidism and ophthalmopathy. The CDR3 regions of TCR beta were amplified from RNA transcripts. When the TCR CDR3 underwent first-round RT-PCR, the HTBI primer set was used. Each CDR3 protein gets one entry after TCRdb re-called the multiplex PCR reads with MiXCR. The sample includes about 300,000 distinct CDR3 sequences, roughly 15% of them seen just once. Source material: blood. The receptors derive from a woman aged 25-40 years with Graves' hyperthyroidism that later progressed to Graves' ophthalmopathy.

This clonotype showed up just a few times. The rearrangement joins TRBV30 to TRBJ1-3; TRBD1 might be the D (5 bases). Germline CDR1 is GTSNPN and CDR2 is SVGIG (reference sequence). Between the trimmed V and J ends, which lost 1 base and 0 bases, there was a span of 10 bases. The CDR3 is 15 residues long. CDR3 loop: CAWSDRPSSGNTIYF. DNA of the CDR3: TGTGCCTGGAGTGACAGGCCAAGCTCTGGAAACACCATATATTTT.

CDR3 sequence reads: CASSWGTENTEAFF. Written as DNA, the CDR3 is TGCGCCAGCAGCTGGGGGACAGAGAACACTGAAGCTTTCTTT. The chain combines TRBV5-1 with TRBJ1-1, with 7 bases lining up with TRBD1. Losses at the gene ends were 3 bases for V and 1 base for J; bases not matched to a gene: 3. Per the germline V gene, CDR1 is SGHRS and CDR2 is YFSETQ. The CDR3 has 14 residues.

This clonotype has ten or more counts. This chain connects TRBV7-9 to TRBJ2-2; no reliable D call. CDR1 and CDR2 from the germline V gene are SEHNR and FQNEAQ (reference sequence). V was trimmed by 7 bases and J by 4 bases, leaving 16 bases between them. The CDR3 length is 15 residues. CDR3 protein: CASTVFPKGTGELFF. CDR3 nucleotides: TGTGCCAGCACCGTATTCCCCAAGGGCACCGGGGAGCTGTTTTTT. Full variable domain (outside the CDR3, taken from reference TRBV7-9 and TRBJ2-2): DTGVSQNPRHKITKRGQNVTFRCDPISEHNRLYWYRQTLGQGPEFLTYFQNEAQLEKSRLLSDRFSAERPKGSFSTLEIQRTEQGDSAMYLCASTVFPKGTGELFFGEGSRLTVL.

This clonotype was observed at least ten times. This chain uses TRBV7-2 with TRBJ1-3, with D uncertain. V was cut by 4 bases and J by 9 bases, with 7 bases left in between. The CDR3 length is 11 residues. Per germline, CDR1 SGHTA and CDR2 FQGNSA. The CDR3 DNA is TGTGCCAGCAGCTCGTTGGGCACCATATATTTT. This sequence encodes CASSSLGTIYF. The full variable domain, in which reference TRBV7-2 and TRBJ1-3 provide the parts outside the CDR3, is GAGVSQSPSNKVTEKGKDVELRCDPISGHTALYWYRQSLGQGLEFLIYFQGNSAPDKSGLPSDRFSAERTGGSVSTLTIQRTQQEDSAVYLCASSSLGTIYFGEGSWLTVV.

In this sample, this clonotype turned up many times. V usage is TRBV12-3 or TRBV12-4 and J usage is TRBJ2-7; no firm D call. CDR3 size: 11 residues. The V gene lost 8 bases and the J gene lost 5 bases, with 10 bases spanning the gap. The CDR3 protein is CASGQAHEQYF. DNA of the CDR3: TGTGCCAGCGGGCAGGCCCACGAGCAGTACTTC.

This clonotype was recorded many times. The chain uses TRBV6-2 or TRBV6-3 and TRBJ2-1, with 9 bases matching TRBD2. The CDR3 covers 13 residues. Germline CDR1 MNHEY, CDR2 SVGEGT. With V trimmed by 5 bases and J by 9 bases, 5 bases remained unmatched. The CDR3 coding sequence is TGTGCCAGCAGTATAGCGGGAGCGGTTGAGCAGTTCTTC. Its translation is CASSIAGAVEQFF.

This clonotype has ten or more counts. The chain links TRBV18 to TRBJ1-5; the D is unclear. V was cut by 2 bases and J by 7 bases, with 12 bases left in between. The CDR3 is 14 residues long. The germline gives CDR1 KGHSH, CDR2 LQKENI. The CDR3 DNA reads as TGTGCCAGCTCACCAGAAGTCAAAACACAGCCCCAGCATTTT. Encoded protein: CASSPEVKTQPQHF.

This clonotype was recorded a few times. The V and J genes are TRBV20-1 and TRBJ2-2; the D gene is possibly TRBD1 (7 bases). Germline V CDR1 and CDR2: DFQATT, SNEGSKA (reference sequence). The CDR3 has 11 residues. V was cut by 5 bases and J by 15 bases, with 16 bases left in between. The CDR3, as DNA: TGCAGTGCTGGAGGAATCAGGGGGGTGTTTTTT. As protein: CSAGGIRGVFF.

V usage is TRBV19 and J usage is TRBJ1-5, with 7 positions matching TRBD1. The V gene's germline CDR1 is LNHDA and CDR2 SQIVND (reference sequence). The CDR3 is 15 residues long. V lost 8 bases and J lost 6; bases outside the gene matches: 13. The CDR3 sequence: CASRPVGQDSQPQHF. CDR3 nucleotides: TGTGCCAGTCGACCGGTAGGACAGGACAGTCAGCCCCAGCATTTT.

There are many counts of this clonotype. The rearrangement uses TRBV7-9 and TRBJ2-3; 9 bases agree with TRBD2. This CDR3 contains 18 residues. V was pared by 5 bases and J by 2 bases, with 14 bases of the junction left unmatched. CDR1 SEHNR and CDR2 FQNEAQ come from the germline V gene (reference sequence). The CDR3 is CASSVSGKREDYTDTQYF. CDR3 DNA: TGTGCCAGCAGCGTCTCAGGGAAGCGGGAGGATTACACAGATACGCAGTATTTT.

This clonotype has a count of ten or more. The rearrangement joins TRBV5-1 to TRBJ2-1; D gene ambiguous. The V end lost 5 bases, the J end lost 0 bases, and 9 bases lay between the germline ends. Germline CDR1 reads SGHRS; CDR2 reads YFSETQ. This CDR3 contains 14 residues. The CDR3 is CASRDLSSYNEQFF. The DNA for the CDR3 is TGCGCCAGCAGGGACCTGAGCTCCTACAATGAGCAGTTCTTC.

In its sample, this clonotype was seen many times. The rearrangement links TRBV2 to TRBJ2-5; 7 positions agree with TRBD1. The CDR3 contains 17 residues. V shed 2 bases and J 1 base; nucleotides not matched to a gene: 10. CDR1 SNHLY and CDR2 FYNNEI come from the germline V gene. CDR3 nucleotides: TGTGCCAGCAGTGAAAGGCCTCTGGGACAGATCCAAGAGACCCAGTACTTC. This encodes CASSERPLGQIQETQYF.

The chain couples TRBV16 to TRBJ2-6, with 7 bases fitting TRBD1. J gave up 4 bases and V 4 bases, and 13 bases lay outside the gene matches. Germline CDR1 and CDR2: KGHSY and FQNENV. The CDR3 has 18 residues. The CDR3 spells CASSPHRGSRWGANVLTF. Here the CDR3 DNA reads TGTGCCAGCAGCCCCCACAGGGGTTCTCGGTGGGGGGCCAACGTCCTGACTTTC.

This clonotype showed up many times. This rearrangement joins TRBV5-6 to TRBJ2-5; D is possibly TRBD1 (6 bases). The germline V gene has CDR1 SGHDT and CDR2 YYEEEE. With 4 bases removed from V and 3 bases from J, the gap between germline ends came to 13 bases. CDR3 size: 14 residues. The CDR3, as DNA: TGTGCCAGCAGCGGATACCACAGGGAAGAGACCCAGTACTTC. Amino acid sequence: CASSGYHREETQYF.